This T cell receptor (beta chain) came from a study of beta chain features in type 1 diabetes. Isolation of CD4+ naive, central memory, regulatory and stem cell-like memory cells was achieved by sorting via CD45RO/CCR7/CD25/CD127/CD95/CD27. Germline CDR1 SGHAT, CDR2 FQNNGV. Trimming shortened V by 6 bases and J by 0 bases, and 8 bases separated the two germline ends. This CDR3 is built from 14 residues. cDNA synthesis used the whole RNA isolate, giving expressed TCRB sequences. TCRdb's table, derived via immunoSEQ multiplex PCR, lists solely in-frame clones and lacks some. The sample lists hundreds of thousands of clones, 14% occurring once.

The source material was central memory CD4+ T cells from blood. This clonotype originated in a man aged 25-45 years in good health. The genes are TRBV11-2 and TRBJ2-2; no definite D call. CDR3 loop: CASSQTTNTGELFF. The CDR3 nucleotides read TGTGCCAGCAGTCAGACAACGAACACCGGGGAGCTGTTTTTT.